This T cell receptor beta chain was recovered during a study of blood T cell repertoires in COVID-19 (dated by TCRdb to the early 2020s). In terms of the full investigation: Samples from collaborators originated in the United States, Italy and Spain and spanned both the acute and convalescent phases of COVID-19. The repertoires were released in a freely available public database meant as a resource for research on the immune response to SARS-CoV-2. Subjects who had been exposed to COVID-19, were actively infected with it, or had recovered from it provided the deeply sampled blood TCRbeta repertoires that made up the dataset. Nearly every sample came with metadata listing a de-identified subject ID, COVID-19 status, age in years and sex. The prospective study material was composed of cDNA or gDNA derived from T cells, B-cell-depleted T cells, or PBMCs. Samples came from the ongoing ImmuneRACE study (first 160 participants) plus 1,254 subjects from 6 global collaborators. Where HLA class I and class II types were available, the types were taken from metadata supplied by the sample provider, not from assay-based typing.

Comments on this clone: The specificity of this receptor is unknown. No per-base quality is available; no much larger clone lies one base away.

Participants in the prospective study were aged roughly 18 to 95 years, lived in 20 to 30 United States geographic areas, and enrolled through a virtual design. Cohort assignment in the prospective study relied on participant-reported clinical history from a screening survey and a study questionnaire. In the prospective study, mobile phlebotomists collected whole blood, serum and a nasopharyngeal or oropharyngeal swab from each participant. Additional blood draws and questionnaires over an approximately two-month period could optionally be provided by prospective study participants. Prospective study blood samples were shipped either frozen or at room temperature before DNA extraction. Taken from cysteine to phenylalanine, the CDR3 has 15 residues. Only the CDR3 portion is preserved as DNA: 45 bases, with reading frame beginning at the first base. Trimming removed 5 bases from V and 7 bases from J; the gene matches leave 8 bases unexplained. The germline V gene (reference sequence) supplies CDR1 LNHDA and CDR2 SQIVND.

TCRbeta CDR3 regions were amplified from genomic DNA by means of the immunoSEQ Assay, a bias-controlled multiplex PCR. As for the authors' bioinformatics: Nucleated cell counts per sample were estimated from amplification of reference gene primers within the assay. To quantify the absolute abundance of each unique TCRbeta CDR3 rearrangement, sequence reads were collapsed and filtered. For each sample, productive Simpson clonality was calculated by taking the square root of Simpson's diversity index across productive rearrangements. TCRdb took this table from immuneACCESS and kept in-frame rearrangements with V and J called. Such tables lack part of the clones; where checked against another copy, unresolved V genes explain under half of the gap, and the rest is unexplained. V, J and clone size were drawn from that table, and D and trimming were deduced from the DNA. This sample lists 250,000 to 300,000 clones; roughly 93% were detected once. Of the sample, approximately 2.5% falls within the top ten clones.

Broad study findings and their caveats: The amount of clinical and demographic metadata varied by source and participant and was provided uncurated.

The source is a woman between 35 and 50 years old with acute COVID-19. The sequencing input was PBMCs or T cells enriched from blood (not recorded which). The chain couples TRBV19 to TRBJ1-2; 12 junctional bases match TRBD1. Here the CDR3 is given as CASSLTGTGGVGYTF. The DNA sequence is as follows: TGTGCCAGTAGTCTGACCGGGACAGGGGGCGTTGGCTACACCTTC.